The T cell receptor beta chain under discussion was sequenced for a study of OX40 agonist ivuxolimab in advanced cancers. Study as a whole: Prior anti-PD-1, anti-PD-L1 or anti-CTLA-4 therapy did not bar entry, and about 40% had some. Patients achieving partial responses numbered three: one hepatocellular carcinoma case and two cutaneous melanoma cases.

Sequenced by immunoSEQ multiplex PCR; TCRdb stores in-frame clones only, minus some. Here the sample spans about 50,000 clones, roughly 78% being singletons. This CDR3 has 13 amino acids. With 5 bases removed from V and 5 bases from J, the gap between germline ends came to 10 bases. CDR1 and CDR2 (germline): LNHDA, SQIVND (reference sequence). The sample here was CD4+ or CD8+ T cells sorted from blood, taken in a trial of the OX40 agonist ivuxolimab. This TCR derives from an adult with an advanced solid tumor such as melanoma, head and neck, liver or kidney cancer. V usage is TRBV19 and J usage is TRBJ1-5; D unresolved. CDR3 in DNA: TGTGCCAGTAGTCTCCGGGTGGATCAGCCCCAGCATTTT. It specifies CASSLRVDQPQHF.